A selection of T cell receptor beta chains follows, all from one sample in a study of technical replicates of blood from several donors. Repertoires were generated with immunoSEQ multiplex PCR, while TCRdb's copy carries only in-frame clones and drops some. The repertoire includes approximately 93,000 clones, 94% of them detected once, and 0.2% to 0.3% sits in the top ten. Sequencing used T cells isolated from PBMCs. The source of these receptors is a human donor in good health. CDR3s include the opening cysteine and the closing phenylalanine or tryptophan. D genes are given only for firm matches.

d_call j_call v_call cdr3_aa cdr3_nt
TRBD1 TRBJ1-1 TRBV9 CASSKGGEGTEAFF TGTGCCAGCAGCAAAGGGGGCGAAGGAACTGAAGCTTTCTTT
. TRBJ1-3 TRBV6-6 CASSSSSSGNTIYF TGTGCCAGCAGTTCCTCCAGCTCTGGAAACACCATATATTTT
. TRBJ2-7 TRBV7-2 CASSLDRTSSYEQYF TGTGCCAGCAGCTTAGACAGAACCTCCTCCTACGAGCAGTACTTC
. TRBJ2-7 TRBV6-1 CASSVRGGGQYF TGTGCCAGCAGTGTCAGGGGTGGGGGGCAGTACTTC
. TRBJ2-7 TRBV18 CASSPGRAGDEQYF TGTGCCAGCTCACCGGGCAGGGCAGGGGACGAGCAGTACTTC
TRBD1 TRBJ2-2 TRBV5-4 CASSSGTGSTGELFF TGTGCCAGCAGCTCCGGGACAGGGTCCACCGGGGAGCTGTTTTTT
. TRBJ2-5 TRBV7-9 CASSLGQTGETQYF TGTGCCAGCAGCTTAGGACAGACGGGAGAGACCCAGTACTTC
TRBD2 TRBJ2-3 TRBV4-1 CASSQGGGGAIDTQYF TGCGCCAGCAGCCAAGGAGGCGGGGGGGCGATAGATACGCAGTATTTT
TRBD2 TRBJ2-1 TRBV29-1 CSVPGTSGYNEQFF TGCAGCGTGCCCGGGACTAGCGGATACAATGAGCAGTTCTTC
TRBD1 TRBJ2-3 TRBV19 CASSMRGQGADTQYF TGTGCCAGTAGTATGCGAGGGCAGGGGGCAGATACGCAGTATTTT
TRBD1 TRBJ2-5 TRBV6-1 CASSETGPGGLRETQYF TGTGCCAGCAGTGAAACCGGGCCAGGGGGCTTGCGGGAGACCCAGTACTTC
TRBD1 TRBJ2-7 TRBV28 CASSLVGTGMYEQYF TGTGCCAGCAGTTTAGTTGGGACAGGCATGTACGAGCAGTACTTC
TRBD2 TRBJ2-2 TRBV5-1 CASSPKVAGGRGGELFF TGCGCCAGCAGCCCAAAAGTAGCGGGAGGTAGGGGGGGGGAGCTGTTTTTT
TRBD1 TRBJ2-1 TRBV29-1 CSVEDRGRWNEQFF TGCAGCGTTGAGGACAGGGGGCGCTGGAATGAGCAGTTCTTC
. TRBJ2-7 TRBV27 CASSPASWGEDYEQYF TGTGCCAGCAGCCCCGCGTCCTGGGGCGAAGACTACGAGCAGTACTTC
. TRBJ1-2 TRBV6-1 CASSELTGYGYTF TGTGCCAGCAGTGAATTAACAGGGTACGGCTACACCTTC
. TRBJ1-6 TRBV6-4 CASSDVVKREDNSPLHF TGTGCCAGCAGTGACGTGGTAAAGAGGGAGGATAATTCACCCCTCCACTTT